What follows are 32 T cell receptor beta chains derived from one specimen sequenced in a study of immune cell composition in non-small cell lung cancer. Clones were sequenced by immunoSEQ multiplex PCR, and TCRdb holds only the in-frame ones, with some missing. Of around 9,100 clones in the sample, approximately 76% were seen once. The sample comprised lung tumor tissue. All receptors come from a human donor with non-small cell lung cancer.

The rearrangement joins TRBV28 to TRBJ2-1, with TRBD2 as a possible D gene (6 bases). V lost 6 bases and J 10 bases, leaving 16 bases between the germline ends. The CDR3 spans 13 residues. In germline, CDR1 is MDHEN, CDR2 SYDVKM. The CDR3 nucleotides read TGTGCCAGCAGGTCGGGTAGCGCGGGGGAGCAGTTCTTC. It is translated as CASRSGSAGEQFF.

The chain recombines TRBV27 with TRBJ2-7; D could derive from TRBD1 or TRBD2 (6 bases each). Deletions cut 8 bases from V and 4 bases from J, with 18 bases between. Germline lookup yields CDR1 MNHEY and CDR2 SMNVEV (reference sequence). CDR3 length equals 14 residues. CDR3 bases: TGTGCCAGCGGACTAAGCAGGGGCCCGTACGAGCAGTACTTC. It translates to CASGLSRGPYEQYF.

V usage is TRBV6-5 and J usage is TRBJ1-2; D not certain. Trimming took 8 bases from V and 4 from J, leaving 20 bases between them. Germline lookup yields CDR1 MNHEY and CDR2 SVGAGI. There are 15 residues in the CDR3. The chain's CDR3 is CASCRAQRMGYGYTF. In nucleotides, the CDR3 is TGTGCCAGCTGCCGGGCACAGAGGATGGGCTATGGCTACACCTTC.

This rearrangement joins TRBV28 to TRBJ1-1; D gene ambiguous. CDR3 size: 13 residues. Germline lookup yields CDR1 MDHEN and CDR2 SYDVKM. Deletions cut 3 bases from V and 5 bases from J, with 10 bases between. The CDR3 DNA reads TGTGCCAGCAGTTTTGGAGTGCCGACTGAAGCTTTCTTT. Translation: CASSFGVPTEAFF.

This clone was seen more than once but under ten times. This chain links TRBV30 with TRBJ1-2; D gene unclear. The germline V and J ends were trimmed by 0 bases and 4 bases, with 6 bases remaining between them. CDR3 length equals 12 residues. The germline V gene encodes CDR1 GTSNPN and CDR2 SVGIG (reference sequence). CDR3 in amino acids: CAWSVLSYGYTF. CDR3 bases: TGTGCCTGGAGTGTACTTAGCTATGGCTACACCTTC.

The rearrangement links TRBV7-9 to TRBJ2-7; D perhaps matches TRBD2 (5 bases). The germline V gene encodes CDR1 SEHNR and CDR2 FQNEAQ (reference sequence). Between the trimmed V and J ends, which lost 3 bases and 7 bases, there was a span of 7 bases. The CDR3 has 11 residues. In DNA form, the CDR3 reads TGTGCCAGCAGCTTCGCGGGTGAGCAGTACTTC. It yields the protein CASSFAGEQYF.

The CDR3 spells CASSRQGGPEKLFF. CDR3 DNA: TGTGCCAGCAGCAGACAGGGTGGCCCTGAAAAACTGTTTTTT. The gene calls are TRBV28 and TRBJ1-4; 7 bases match TRBD1. Germline values: CDR1 MDHEN, CDR2 SYDVKM. This CDR3 contains 14 residues. The trim removed 6 bases at V and 7 bases at J, leaving 8 bases unmatched.

V gene TRBV9 combines with J gene TRBJ2-1, with 7 bases fitting TRBD2. The CDR3 sequence is 18 residues long. CDR1 is SGDLS and CDR2 is YYNGEE in the germline V gene. Trimming took 0 bases from V and 0 from J; bases not matched to a gene: 9. CDR3 sequence (DNA): TGTGCCAGCAGCGTAGAAGGGTGGGGGGGGAGCTCCTACAATGAGCAGTTCTTC. It encodes CASSVEGWGGSSYNEQFF.

This clone has just one count. The V call is TRBV5-5, the J call TRBJ2-7, with 7 bases fitting TRBD1. Germline loops: CDR1 SGHKS, CDR2 YYEKEE (reference sequence). V shed 4 bases and J 2 bases; nucleotides not matched to a gene: 6. The CDR3 sequence is 14 residues long. The DNA of the CDR3 is TGTGCCAGCAGCCTCCGGGACAGCCCCTACGAGCAGTACTTC. Translation gives CASSLRDSPYEQYF.

The rearrangement links TRBV6-1 to TRBJ1-1; D perhaps matches TRBD1 (6 bases). V dropped 4 bases and J dropped 6 bases, with 12 bases sitting between them. CDR3 length: 13 amino acids. Per the germline V gene, CDR1 is MNHNS and CDR2 is SASEGT. CDR3 sequence: CASSVGTSSEAFF. CDR3 DNA sequence: TGTGCCAGCAGTGTTGGGACAAGCTCTGAAGCTTTCTTT.

This clone turned up a few times. The rearrangement uses TRBV6-1 and TRBJ1-3; D is uncertain. V was clipped by 4 bases and J by 1 base, with 14 bases between them. Germline loops: CDR1 MNHNS, CDR2 SASEGT. The CDR3 sequence is 16 residues long. CDR3 in amino acids: CASSAPGRPSGNTIYF. DNA of the CDR3: TGTGCCAGCAGTGCCCCAGGCAGGCCTTCTGGAAACACCATATATTTT.

This clone was recorded once. The chain uses TRBV19 and TRBJ1-1, with TRBD1 matching 7 bases. Unmatched junction bases numbered 5, after V lost 7 bases and J lost 0 bases. The CDR3 sequence is 14 residues long. Germline CDR1 reads LNHDA; CDR2 reads SQIVND (reference sequence). CDR3 region: CASTQTGMNTEAFF. The DNA of the CDR3 is TGTGCCAGTACTCAGACAGGGATGAACACTGAAGCTTTCTTT.

The chain carries TRBV2 and TRBJ1-5, with 7 bases fitting TRBD1. CDR3 length: 15 residues. Germline values: CDR1 SNHLY, CDR2 FYNNEI. Losses at the gene ends were 2 bases for V and 1 base for J; bases not matched to a gene: 2. The CDR3 is CASSETDRSNQPQHF. CDR3 DNA: TGTGCCAGCAGTGAAACGGACAGGAGCAATCAGCCCCAGCATTTT.

This chain's CDR3 is CASSRTSGSNQPQHF. In DNA, the CDR3 is TGTGCCAGCAGTCGCACCTCAGGGTCCAATCAGCCCCAGCATTTT. The chain employs TRBV27 and TRBJ1-5; D is possibly TRBD1 (5 bases). The CDR3 length is 15 residues. V was shortened by 5 bases and J by 3 bases, with 14 bases between the two germline ends. Germline CDR1 is MNHEY and CDR2 is SMNVEV (reference sequence).

The rearrangement uses TRBV4-1 and TRBJ1-3; TRBD1 matches 11 bases. This CDR3 spans 16 amino acids. J gave up 1 base and V 3 bases, and 2 bases lay outside the gene matches. Germline CDR1 reads MGHRA; CDR2 reads YSYEKL. The CDR3 sequence: CASSHGQGASGNTIYF. CDR3 bases: TGCGCCAGCAGCCATGGACAGGGGGCTTCTGGAAACACCATATATTTT.

Within the sample, this clone is hyperexpanded. The chain uses TRBV4-1 and TRBJ1-6; a weak D match, TRBD1 (5 bases). In germline, CDR1 is MGHRA, CDR2 YSYEKL. The CDR3 runs 14 residues. V lost 1 base and J lost 7, with 8 bases in between. The CDR3 loop is CASSQAGANSPLHF. DNA of the CDR3: TGCGCCAGCAGCCAAGCCGGGGCGAATTCACCCCTCCACTTT.

This clone has just a few counts. The CDR3 loop is CASNFGNTIYF. The CDR3 DNA is TGTGCCAGCAATTTTGGAAACACCATATATTTT. V is TRBV28 and J is TRBJ1-3; D gene uncertain. The CDR3 runs 11 residues. With 7 bases removed from V and 3 bases from J, the gap between germline ends came to 4 bases. Germline CDR1 reads MDHEN; CDR2 reads SYDVKM.

V gene TRBV27 combines with J gene TRBJ2-1; 12 nucleotides match TRBD2. The CDR3 consists of 16 residues. Germline V lookup: CDR1 MNHEY, CDR2 SMNVEV (reference sequence). After removal of 4 bases from V and 5 bases from J, the junction contained 6 bases not matched to a gene. The CDR3 DNA reads as TGTGCCAGCAGTTCGGGTCGACTAGCGGGGGACAATGAGCAGTTCTTC. Translating gives CASSSGRLAGDNEQFF.

This clone is large in the sample. This chain uses TRBV19 with TRBJ2-1; 8 bases line up with TRBD2. Per the germline V gene, CDR1 is LNHDA and CDR2 is SQIVND (reference sequence). The CDR3 contains 15 residues. V shed 8 bases, J shed 7 bases, and the junction held 13 bases outside the gene matches. CDR3 residues: CASSTFLGGENEQFF. CDR3 coding DNA: TGTGCCAGTTCGACGTTCCTCGGGGGGGAGAATGAGCAGTTCTTC.

This clone was seen a few times. The V call is TRBV11-2, the J call TRBJ1-1; 7 nucleotides line up with TRBD1. Germline CDR1 is SGHAT and CDR2 is FQNNGV. The CDR3 spans 14 residues. The V segment lost 5 bases and the J segment 1 base; nucleotides outside the gene matches: 4. The CDR3 DNA is TGTGCCAGCAGCCTGGACAGGCGGAACACTGAAGCTTTCTTT. Translating gives CASSLDRRNTEAFF. Combining the CDR3 with reference TRBV11-2 and TRBJ1-1 gives the whole variable domain EAGVAQSPRYKIIEKRQSVAFWCNPISGHATLYWYQQILGQGPKLLIQFQNNGVVDDSQLPKDRFSAERLKGVDSTLKIQPAKLEDSAVYLCASSLDRRNTEAFFGQGTRLTVV.

The chain couples TRBV6-5 to TRBJ2-1; D might be TRBD1 or TRBD2, each matching 6 bases. The CDR3 loop spans 15 amino acids. The germline V gene encodes CDR1 MNHEY and CDR2 SVGAGI. The germline V and J ends were trimmed by 2 bases and 7 bases, with 15 bases remaining between them. CDR3 in DNA: TGTGCCAGCAGTTACGGGGACACGGGAGTGAATGAGCAGTTCTTC. It translates to CASSYGDTGVNEQFF.

V and J are TRBV6-1 and TRBJ1-6, with D perhaps TRBD1 (5 bases). This CDR3 is 15 amino acids long. CDR1 is MNHNS and CDR2 is SASEGT in the germline V gene. Trimming cost V 4 bases and J 9 bases, with 16 bases left between them. The CDR3 nucleotides are TGTGCCAGCAGTGCCCGGGGGGACCAGGGTTCACCCCTCCACTTT. Translating gives CASSARGDQGSPLHF.

The chain is built from TRBV7-8 and TRBJ2-1; TRBD2 agrees at 9 bases. Trimming cost V 5 bases and J 3 bases; bases outside gene matches: 5. Germline-derived CDR1 and CDR2 are SGHVS and FQNEAQ. The CDR3 has 15 residues. The CDR3 loop is CASSLSGGFYNEQFF. CDR3 coding DNA: TGTGCCAGCAGCCTCAGCGGGGGGTTCTACAATGAGCAGTTCTTC.

Turning to this clone: The same CDR3 can be traced to other DNA sequences in this sample. This rearrangement joins TRBV28 to TRBJ1-3; maybe TRBD1 (5 bases). V was trimmed by 6 bases and J by 0 bases, leaving 9 bases between them. The CDR3 is made up of 14 amino acids. CDR1 is MDHEN and CDR2 is SYDVKM in the germline V gene. The CDR3 protein is CASSPGGSGNTIYF. As DNA, the CDR3 is TGTGCCAGCAGCCCGGGGGGCTCTGGAAACACCATATATTTT.

J is TRBJ1-6 and V is TRBV25-1; 7 nucleotides line up with TRBD1. Unmatched junction bases numbered 4, after V lost 4 bases and J lost 7 bases. This CDR3 spans 14 amino acids. Germline V gene data show CDR1 as MGHDK and CDR2 as SYGVNS. Here the CDR3 reads CASSGTGSNSPLHF. Here the CDR3 DNA reads TGTGCCAGCAGTGGGACAGGTAGCAATTCACCCCTCCACTTT.

The rearrangement joins TRBV7-9 to TRBJ1-1, with unresolved D. Germline CDR1 reads SEHNR; CDR2 reads FQNEAQ (reference sequence). Trimming stripped 5 bases from V and 0 bases from J, with 7 bases between. The length of the CDR3 is 13 residues. DNA of the CDR3: TGTGCCAGCAGCCCCCCCCTGAACACTGAAGCTTTCTTT. It is translated as CASSPPLNTEAFF.

The rearrangement uses TRBV5-4 and TRBJ2-4; the D is unclear. The CDR3 contains 12 residues. V was shortened by 10 bases and J by 2 bases, with 10 bases between the two germline ends. Germline values: CDR1 SGHNT, CDR2 YYREEE (reference sequence). The CDR3 DNA reads TGTGCCCTATTTAGTCCCAAAAACATTCAGTACTTC. This encodes CALFSPKNIQYF.

The chain has TRBV10-2 and TRBJ1-1, with D possibly TRBD1 on 6 matching bases. CDR1 and CDR2 (germline): WSHSY, SAAADI. This CDR3 spans 16 amino acids. V was pared by 3 bases and J by 1 base, with 15 bases between. The chain's CDR3 is CASSDQGLGSNTEAFF. CDR3 bases: TGCGCCAGCAGTGATCAGGGGTTAGGGTCGAACACTGAAGCTTTCTTT.

In DNA, the CDR3 is TGTGCCAGCAGCGTCAGCGGGAGGGCCTACGAGCAGTACTTC. It specifies CASSVSGRAYEQYF. The chain uses TRBV9 and TRBJ2-5; 10 nucleotides line up with TRBD2. The end of the DNA aligns better with TRBJ2-7, so the J call may be wrong. The CDR3 runs to 14 residues. From germline, CDR1 is SGDLS and CDR2 YYNGEE.

CDR3 amino acids: CASSATGGVKNGYTF. CDR3 bases: TGTGCCAGCAGTGCTACAGGGGGGGTTAAGAATGGCTACACCTTC. The chain has TRBV28 and TRBJ1-2; 8 nucleotides agree with TRBD1. This CDR3 has 15 residues. The germline V gene encodes CDR1 MDHEN and CDR2 SYDVKM. Trimming cost V 5 bases and J 6 bases; bases outside gene matches: 11.

This clone was found a few times. The chain combines TRBV10-3 with TRBJ2-1; 9 bases agree with TRBD2. Trimming at V came to 0 bases and at J to 4 bases, leaving 7 bases not matched to a gene. The CDR3 is 17 amino acids. The germline V gene encodes CDR1 ENHRY and CDR2 SYGVKD. The CDR3 reads CAISESMAGGEYNEQFF. The CDR3 coding sequence is TGTGCCATCAGTGAGTCGATGGCGGGGGGGGAGTACAATGAGCAGTTCTTC.

The chain combines TRBV5-4 with TRBJ2-6; D is undetermined. CDR3 size: 15 residues. Germline V gene lookup returns CDR1 SGHNT and CDR2 YYREEE (reference sequence). V was trimmed by 4 bases and J by 0 bases, leaving 8 bases between them. The CDR3 loop reads CASSGVSSGANVLTF. The DNA of the CDR3 is TGTGCCAGCAGCGGAGTGAGCTCTGGGGCCAACGTCCTGACTTTC.